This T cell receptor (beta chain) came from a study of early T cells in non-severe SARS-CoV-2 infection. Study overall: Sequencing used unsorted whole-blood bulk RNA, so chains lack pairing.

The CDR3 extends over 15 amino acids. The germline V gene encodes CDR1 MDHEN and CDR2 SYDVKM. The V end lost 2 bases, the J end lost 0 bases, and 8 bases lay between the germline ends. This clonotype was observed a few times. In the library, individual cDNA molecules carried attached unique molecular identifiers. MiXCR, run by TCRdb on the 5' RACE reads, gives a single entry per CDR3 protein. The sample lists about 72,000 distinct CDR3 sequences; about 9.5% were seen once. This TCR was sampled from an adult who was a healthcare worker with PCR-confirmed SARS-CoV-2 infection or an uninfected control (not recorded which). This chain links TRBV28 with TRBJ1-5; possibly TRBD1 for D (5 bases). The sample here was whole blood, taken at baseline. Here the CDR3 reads CASSLRRGSNQPQHF. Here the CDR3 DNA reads TGTGCCAGCAGTTTACGGAGGGGTAGCAATCAGCCCCAGCATTTT.